This TCR beta chain is from a study of OX40 agonist ivuxolimab in advanced cancers. Overall study: The drug used for patients, ivuxolimab, was an agonistic anti-OX40 (CD134) antibody. Subjects had a mean age of about 65 years, with a range of roughly 23 to 80; around 80% were male.

Details on this clone: As yet, its antigen is unknown.

Libraries were prepared by immunoSEQ multiplex PCR; TCRdb keeps only in-frame clonotypes and omits some of them. The sample holds about 51,000 clones, approximately 91% seen once. Overall study results and limits: It was also the case that some nonresponders had low normalized T-cell clonal expansion. No antigen was identified for the clonally expanded peripheral T cells.

The CDR3 is 12 residues long. Per germline, CDR1 SGHVS and CDR2 FQNEAQ. Deletions cut 1 base from V and 6 bases from J, with 7 bases between. The rearrangement joins TRBV7-8 to TRBJ2-7; TRBD2 might be the D (6 bases). This sample comprised CD4+ or CD8+ T cells sorted from blood, obtained in a trial of the OX40 agonist ivuxolimab. The clonotype comes from an adult with an advanced solid tumor such as melanoma, head and neck, liver or kidney cancer. In nucleotides, the CDR3 is TGTGCCAGCAGCTTAGGGGGAGGCGAGCAGTACTTC. This gives the protein CASSLGGGEQYF.